This T cell receptor (beta chain) was captured by sequencing in a study of blood T cell repertoires in COVID-19. TCRdb's copy holds only in-frame clones and misses some; the assay was immunoSEQ multiplex PCR. The table has fewer than 50,000 clones, 90% to 95% seen once. Trimming at V came to 4 bases and at J to 3 bases, leaving 6 bases not matched to a gene. Looked up from germline, CDR1 is MGHRA and CDR2 is YSYEKL. The CDR3 runs 14 residues. The receptor comes from a middle-aged man with COVID-19, enrolled during active disease. V is TRBV4-1 and J is TRBJ2-7, with 7 bases fitting TRBD2. The sequencing sample was made of peripheral blood. The CDR3 reads CASSPGTMNYEQYF. The CDR3 region has the DNA TGCGCCAGCAGCCCCGGGACTATGAACTACGAGCAGTACTTC.